This T cell receptor (beta chain) was retrieved from a study of OX40 agonist ivuxolimab in advanced cancers. On the study more broadly: Ivuxolimab was administered intravenously to patients at 0.01 to 10 mg/kg every 2 weeks.

Profiling relied on immunoSEQ multiplex PCR, and the TCRdb table lists in-frame clones only, not all of them. Of around 140,000 clones in the sample, over 75% were seen once. From germline, CDR1 is MNHNS and CDR2 SASEGT. This CDR3 has 15 residues. V shed 10 bases, J shed 1 base, and the junction held 7 bases outside the gene matches. This clone was detected only once. Its cognate antigen is unknown. Study-wide results and caveats: Undetermined was the antigen specificity of the expanded peripheral T cells. Compared with CD4+, CD8+ T cells on average had more expanded clones. Some nonresponders also had low normalized T-cell clonal expansion.

The clonotype comes from an adult with an advanced solid tumor such as melanoma, head and neck, liver or kidney cancer. Sequenced material: CD4+ or CD8+ T cells sorted from blood, taken in a trial of the OX40 agonist ivuxolimab. The chain has TRBV6-1 and TRBJ1-5; TRBD1 matches 10 bases. The CDR3 region is CATKTGGGSNQPQHF. As DNA, the CDR3 is TGTGCCACCAAGACAGGGGGCGGCAGCAATCAGCCCCAGCATTTT.